This TCR beta chain stems from a study of beta chain features in type 1 diabetes. The CDR3 is made up of 19 amino acids. V was clipped by 5 bases and J by 0 bases; unmatched bases: 16. Germline CDR1 is SGHTA and CDR2 is FQGNSA. Sequencing targeted expressed TCRB transcripts, as all isolated RNA had been reverse transcribed. Profiled with immunoSEQ multiplex PCR; TCRdb holds only in-frame clones, not every one. The profile shows fewer than 250,000 clones, approximately 14% of them singletons. The rearrangement uses TRBV7-2 and TRBJ2-4; 7 nucleotides align to TRBD2. Sequencing input: naive CD4+ T cells from blood. The sequence was collected from a woman aged 35 to 49 in good health. This CDR3 is CASSLPTSVQTGAKNIQYF. Written as DNA, the CDR3 is TGTGCCAGCAGCCTGCCCACTAGCGTCCAAACGGGAGCCAAAAACATTCAGTACTTC.